This T cell receptor (beta chain) is drawn from a study of blood T cell repertoires in COVID-19. The overall study: The origin of the acute and convalescent COVID-19 samples was the United States, Italy and Spain. T cells, B-cell-depleted T cells, or PBMCs supplied cDNA or gDNA.

The repertoire was sequenced with immunoSEQ multiplex PCR; TCRdb's copy has only in-frame clones and lacks some. The table has 150,000 to 200,000 clones, 76% seen once. In assigning cohorts, the study relied on participant-reported clinical history. Germline V gene sequence: CDR1 KGHDR, CDR2 SFDVKD. CDR3 length: 16 residues. Trimming stripped 4 bases from V and 1 base from J, with 10 bases between. Input material: PBMCs or T cells enriched from blood (not recorded which). This TCR was sampled from a woman aged 45-59 years with acute COVID-19. This rearrangement joins TRBV24-1 to TRBJ2-6, with a weak D call TRBD1 (5 bases). The CDR3 DNA reads TGTGCCACCAGTGACACCGACAGATCTGGGGCCAACGTCCTGACTTTC. Protein sequence: CATSDTDRSGANVLTF.